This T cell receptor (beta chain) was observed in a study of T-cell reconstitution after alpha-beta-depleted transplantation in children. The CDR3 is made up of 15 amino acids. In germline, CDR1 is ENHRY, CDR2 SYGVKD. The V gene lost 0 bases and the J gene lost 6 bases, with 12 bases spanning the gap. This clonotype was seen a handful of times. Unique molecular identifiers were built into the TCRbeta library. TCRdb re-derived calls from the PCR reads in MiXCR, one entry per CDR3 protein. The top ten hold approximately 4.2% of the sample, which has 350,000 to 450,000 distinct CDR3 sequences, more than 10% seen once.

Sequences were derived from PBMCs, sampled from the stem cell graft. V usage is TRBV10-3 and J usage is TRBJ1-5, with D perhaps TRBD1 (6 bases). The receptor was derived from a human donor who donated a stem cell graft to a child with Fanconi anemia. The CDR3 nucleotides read TGTGCCATCAGTGAGTCCCAGGGGTTCGGTCAGCCCCAGCATTTT. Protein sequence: CAISESQGFGQPQHF.